Listed here are 32 T cell receptor beta chains from one sample, sequenced in a study of early T cells in non-severe SARS-CoV-2 infection. TCRdb re-derived calls from the 5' RACE reads in MiXCR, one entry per CDR3 protein. The top ten hold around 2.4% of the sample, which has roughly 81,000 distinct CDR3 sequences, 12% seen once. Sequencing used whole blood. Source of these receptors: an adult who was a healthcare worker with PCR-confirmed SARS-CoV-2 infection or an uninfected control (not recorded which).

This clonotype has a count of ten or more. The genes are TRBV5-4 and TRBJ1-1; D perhaps matches TRBD1 (5 bases). Germline V lookup: CDR1 SGHNT, CDR2 YYREEE (reference sequence). The CDR3 covers 14 residues. Trimming removed 0 bases at V and 3 bases at J, with 9 bases between. The DNA for the CDR3 is TGTGCCAGCAGCTTGGCTTTGGGGGACACTGAAGCTTTCTTT. This translates into CASSLALGDTEAFF.

The V gene is TRBV11-3, the J gene TRBJ2-7, with TRBD2 identical over 8 bases. J gave up 6 bases and V 6 bases, and 10 bases lay outside the gene matches. The CDR3 is made up of 14 amino acids. Per germline, CDR1 SGHNT and CDR2 YENEEA. CDR3 residues: CASSPPGLDPEQYF. The CDR3 DNA reads TGTGCCAGCAGTCCCCCGGGACTAGACCCCGAGCAGTACTTC. Full variable domain (missing parts from reference TRBV11-3 and TRBJ2-7): EAGVVQSPRYKIIEKKQPVAFWCNPISGHNTLYWYLQNLGQGPELLIRYENEEAVDDSQLPKDRFSAERLKGVDSTLKIQPAELGDSAVYLCASSPPGLDPEQYFGPGTRLTVT.

This clonotype was observed a few times. The V call is TRBV19, the J call TRBJ1-5; tentatively, D is TRBD1 (5 bases). Germline loops: CDR1 LNHDA, CDR2 SQIVND (reference sequence). The CDR3 has 16 amino acids. The ends were cut back, 3 bases at V and 4 bases at J, with 16 bases in the middle. The CDR3 loop is CASSIPAGKRNQPQHF. For the CDR3, the DNA is TGTGCCAGTAGTATCCCGGCAGGGAAAAGGAATCAGCCCCAGCATTTT. Using reference TRBV19 and TRBJ1-5 for the parts outside the CDR3, the full variable domain is DGGITQSPKYLFRKEGQNVTLSCEQNLNHDAMYWYRQDPGQGLRLIYYSQIVNDFQKGDIAEGYSVSREKKESFPLTVTSAQKNPTAFYLCASSIPAGKRNQPQHFGDGTRLSIL.

This clonotype has ten or more counts. This rearrangement joins TRBV28 to TRBJ2-2; TRBD2 might be the D (6 bases). V lost 8 bases, J lost 1 base, and 14 bases lay in between. There are 15 residues in the CDR3. Germline CDR1 is MDHEN and CDR2 is SYDVKM. The CDR3 is CASLRGALNTGELFF. The CDR3 DNA reads as TGTGCCAGCCTTCGCGGGGCCTTGAACACCGGGGAGCTGTTTTTT. Full variable domain (missing parts from reference TRBV28 and TRBJ2-2): DVKVTQSSRYLVKRTGEKVFLECVQDMDHENMFWYRQDPGLGLRLIYFSYDVKMKEKGDIPEGYSVSREKKERFSLILESASTNQTSMYLCASLRGALNTGELFFGEGSRLTVL.

Regarding this clonotype: One junction end does not reproduce the germline sequence, and a read error may be involved. The CDR3 nucleotides read TGTGCCAGCAGCTTAGGGTCGAAGGGCTCAGATACGCAGAATTTT. It codes for CASSLGSKGSDTQNF. This rearrangement joins TRBV11-2 to TRBJ2-3; the D is unclear. CDR3 size: 15 residues. Germline V gene lookup returns CDR1 SGHAT and CDR2 FQNNGV.

As concerns this clonotype: A much larger clone is a single base away; this may be a read error. This sequence joins TRBV3-1 and TRBJ1-1, with a weak D call TRBD1 (5 bases). Per germline, CDR1 LGHDT and CDR2 YNNKEL (reference sequence). The CDR3 is made up of 15 amino acids. Trimming took off 1 base at V and 2 bases at J, with 11 bases between the two ends. CDR3 residues: CASSQVSGPNTEAFF. CDR3 in DNA: TGTGCCAGCAGCCAAGTCTCGGGGCCTAACACTGAAGCTTTCTTT.

This clonotype was picked up a small number of times. The CDR3 DNA is TGTGCCAGCAGTTTAGGGGCCTACGAGCAGTACTTC. Translated: CASSLGAYEQYF. The gene calls are TRBV12-3 or TRBV12-4 and TRBJ2-7; no clear D gene. Trimming removed 1 base at V and 2 bases at J, with 3 bases between. The CDR3 consists of 12 residues.

The chain combines TRBV5-1 with TRBJ2-7; D might be TRBD1 (6 bases). Germline-derived CDR1 and CDR2 are SGHRS and YFSETQ. The CDR3 totals 14 residues. The V gene lost 4 bases and the J gene lost 3 bases, with 14 bases spanning the gap. The DNA for the CDR3 is TGCGCCAGCAGCGAAGGGACACAAAACTACGAGCAGTACTTC. Its protein is CASSEGTQNYEQYF.

CDR3: CAWRKRLAGGPRDTQYF. For the CDR3, the DNA is TGTGCCTGGCGTAAACGACTAGCGGGGGGGCCCAGGGATACGCAGTATTTT. The V call is TRBV30, the J call TRBJ2-3, with 14 bases identical to TRBD2. The length of the CDR3 is 17 residues. J lost 6 bases, V lost 5 bases, and 13 bases had no gene match. Looked up from germline, CDR1 is GTSNPN and CDR2 is SVGIG (reference sequence).

This clonotype was detected ten times or more. The rearrangement links TRBV5-1 to TRBJ2-2; D may correspond to TRBD1 or TRBD2 (5 bases each). The V gene lost 0 bases and the J gene lost 7 bases, with 16 bases spanning the gap. CDR1 is SGHRS and CDR2 is YFSETQ in the germline V gene. CDR3 length equals 16 residues. The CDR3 reads CASSLVGDPDLGELFF. The CDR3, as DNA: TGCGCCAGCAGCTTGGTCGGGGACCCGGACCTCGGGGAGCTGTTTTTT.

This clonotype was found a few times. The gene calls are TRBV6-5 and TRBJ2-7, with 10 bases that match TRBD2. V lost 4 bases, J lost 0 bases, and 3 bases stayed unmatched. The CDR3 has 15 residues. The V gene's germline CDR1 is MNHEY and CDR2 SVGAGI. In DNA form, the CDR3 reads TGTGCCAGCAGTTCTTCTAGCGGGGGCTCCTACGAGCAGTACTTC. It specifies CASSSSSGGSYEQYF.

This clonotype has at least ten counts. J is TRBJ2-3 and V is TRBV9, with 10 positions matching TRBD2. V was pared by 4 bases and J by 6 bases, with 11 bases of the junction left unmatched. CDR1 and CDR2 from the germline V gene are SGDLS and YYNGEE. The CDR3 extends over 16 amino acids. Written as DNA, the CDR3 is TGTGCCAGCAGCCCTCGCCTAGCGGGGGCCGTGGATACGCAGTATTTT. The encoded protein is CASSPRLAGAVDTQYF.

The chain recombines TRBV5-1 with TRBJ2-1; D remains unclear. The ends were cut back, 0 bases at V and 4 bases at J, with 8 bases in the middle. The CDR3 extends over 14 amino acids. CDR1 is SGHRS, CDR2 YFSETQ, per germline. DNA for the CDR3: TGCGCCAGCAGCTTGGAAACACATTACAATGAGCAGTTCTTC. Amino acids: CASSLETHYNEQFF.

This clonotype occurred a few times. The chain employs TRBV10-3 and TRBJ1-3; perhaps TRBD1 as D (6 bases). Germline V gives CDR1 ENHRY, CDR2 SYGVKD. This CDR3 comprises 12 residues. V was pared by 7 bases and J by 4 bases, with 8 bases between. CDR3 in DNA: TGTGCCATCAATGGACAGGGAAACACCATATATTTT. This sequence encodes CAINGQGNTIYF.

In this sample, this clonotype turned up many times. The rearrangement joins TRBV7-9 to TRBJ1-2; 10 bases fit TRBD1. Unmatched junction bases numbered 7, after V lost 5 bases and J lost 1 base. Germline V CDR1 and CDR2: SEHNR, FQNEAQ (reference sequence). There are 16 residues in the CDR3. CDR3 sequence (DNA): TGTGCCAGCAGCCCTATGGGGACAGGGGATAACTATGGCTACACCTTC. Translating it yields CASSPMGTGDNYGYTF.

This clonotype was seen ten or more times. The chain couples TRBV6-5 to TRBJ2-1; TRBD1 matches 9 bases. The length of the CDR3 is 15 residues. Germline V gene data show CDR1 as MNHEY and CDR2 as SVGAGI. With V trimmed by 5 bases and J by 1 base, 3 bases remained unmatched. DNA for the CDR3: TGTGCCAGCAGTACAGACAGGGGGTCCTACAATGAGCAGTTCTTC. This gives the protein CASSTDRGSYNEQFF.

This clonotype has at least ten counts. The chain combines TRBV30 with TRBJ2-3, with D perhaps matching TRBD2 (6 bases). The CDR3 spans 15 residues. V gave up 0 bases and J gave up 4 bases, with 14 bases separating them. Germline lookup yields CDR1 GTSNPN and CDR2 SVGIG (reference sequence). The CDR3 here is CAWSVGSGLPDTQYF. The DNA for the CDR3 is TGTGCCTGGAGTGTGGGTAGCGGCCTACCAGATACGCAGTATTTT.

This clonotype was counted only a few times. The rearrangement joins TRBV9 to TRBJ1-1, with D unresolved. Trimming stripped 3 bases from V and 6 bases from J, with 9 bases between. Germline assignment: CDR1 SGDLS and CDR2 YYNGEE. CDR3 size: 12 residues. CDR3 in DNA: TGTGCCAGCAGCGATGGGCACTCTGAAGCTTTCTTT. It specifies CASSDGHSEAFF.

Many counts were recorded for this clonotype. The chain links TRBV20-1 to TRBJ1-1; possibly TRBD1 for D (6 bases). The CDR3 covers 14 residues. Trimming stripped 6 bases from V and 1 base from J, with 15 bases between. From germline, CDR1 is DFQATT and CDR2 SNEGSKA (reference sequence). The CDR3, as DNA: TGCAGTGCATTAGAAGGGGGACGGAACACTGAAGCTTTCTTT. Protein: CSALEGGRNTEAFF.

This clonotype was detected many times. The rearrangement links TRBV20-1 to TRBJ1-3; D may be TRBD1 (5 bases). The CDR3 runs to 13 residues. Trimming took off 1 base at V and 4 bases at J, with 8 bases between the two ends. CDR1 DFQATT and CDR2 SNEGSKA come from the germline V gene (reference sequence). The CDR3 spells CSARVQGGNTIYF. Written as DNA, the CDR3 is TGCAGTGCTAGAGTCCAGGGAGGAAACACCATATATTTT.

This clonotype was detected many times. The chain uses TRBV20-1 and TRBJ1-6, with D maybe TRBD1 (5 bases). The CDR3 contains 14 residues. CDR1 and CDR2 (germline): DFQATT, SNEGSKA (reference sequence). V lost 0 bases and J 9 bases, leaving 12 bases between the germline ends. CDR3 residues: CSARENQGISPLHF. DNA for the CDR3: TGCAGTGCTAGAGAGAATCAGGGCATTTCACCCCTCCACTTT.

Ten or more counts support this clonotype. The chain combines TRBV29-1 with TRBJ2-1, with a weak D call TRBD1 (6 bases). This CDR3 spans 12 amino acids. CDR1 is SQVTM and CDR2 is ANQGSEA in the germline V gene. Trimming pared 7 bases from V and 7 bases from J, leaving 14 bases between. The CDR3 region is CSAGNRENEQFF. The CDR3 DNA follows: TGCAGCGCTGGGAACAGGGAGAATGAGCAGTTCTTC.

The V and J genes are TRBV7-6 and TRBJ2-3, with 8 nucleotides matching TRBD2. This CDR3 has 16 amino acids. Germline V gene data show CDR1 as SGHVS and CDR2 as FNYEAQ. J was trimmed by 2 bases and V by 3 bases; bases with no gene match: 7. CDR3 protein: CASSLATSGPTDTQYF. For the CDR3, the DNA is TGTGCCAGCAGCTTGGCTACTAGCGGCCCCACAGATACGCAGTATTTT.

This clonotype was detected many times. V gene TRBV10-1 combines with J gene TRBJ2-7; D is unresolved. The CDR3 contains 12 residues. The germline gives CDR1 WNHNN, CDR2 SYGVQD (reference sequence). Trimming removed 6 bases from V and 0 bases from J, with 6 bases in between. The CDR3, as DNA: TGCGCCAGCAGGGATAGCTCCTACGAGCAGTACTTC. As protein: CASRDSSYEQYF.

In its sample, this clonotype was seen a few times. DNA of the CDR3: TGTGCCAGCAGCAGCTCGACGGGACTAGCGGGTTTCACAGATACGCAGTATTTT. Translated, it gives CASSSSTGLAGFTDTQYF. The rearrangement uses TRBV7-9 and TRBJ2-3; 12 nucleotides align to TRBD2. CDR3 length equals 18 residues. V was pared by 5 bases and J by 2 bases, with 11 bases of the junction left unmatched. In germline, CDR1 is SEHNR, CDR2 FQNEAQ (reference sequence).

The chain employs TRBV6-6 and TRBJ2-5; D gene unclear. V was clipped by 6 bases and J by 4 bases, with 15 bases between them. Germline-derived CDR1 and CDR2 are MNHNY and SVGAGI (reference sequence). The CDR3 is 14 residues long. The CDR3 sequence is CASRRQPSGETQYF. DNA of the CDR3: TGTGCCAGCAGAAGGCAGCCAAGTGGAGAGACCCAGTACTTC.

V gene TRBV12-3 or TRBV12-4 combines with J gene TRBJ2-7; 11 bases are a match to TRBD2. The V and J ends lost 8 bases and 0 bases, in that order; junction bases with no gene match: 3. This CDR3 comprises 14 residues. This CDR3 is CASCLAGGSYEQYF. CDR3 nucleotides: TGTGCCAGCTGTCTAGCGGGGGGCTCCTACGAGCAGTACTTC.

This clonotype occurred a few times. This chain joins TRBV7-9 and TRBJ1-2; D unclear. CDR1 and CDR2 from the germline V gene are SEHNR and FQNEAQ (reference sequence). Trimming stripped 4 bases from V and 8 bases from J, with 14 bases between. This CDR3 is 13 amino acids long. The CDR3 sequence: CASSSRSGLGYTF. CDR3 bases: TGTGCCAGCAGCTCGAGGTCAGGCCTCGGCTACACCTTC.

About this clonotype: One junction end does not reproduce the germline sequence, and a read error may be involved. V gene TRBV6-5 combines with J gene TRBJ1-6, with D possibly matching TRBD1 (6 bases). The germline gives CDR1 MNHEY, CDR2 SVGAGI. The CDR3 extends over 13 amino acids. The CDR3 region is CASSQGRNSPLHF. For the CDR3, the DNA is TGTGCCAGCAGCCAGGGGAGAAATTCACCCCTCCATTTT.

This clonotype was counted many times. The rearrangement uses TRBV14 and TRBJ2-7; D not certain. The CDR3 consists of 14 residues. Germline-derived CDR1 and CDR2 are SGHDN and FVKESK. V lost 0 bases and J 9 bases, leaving 15 bases between the germline ends. The CDR3 here is CASSQDLGQVAQYF. The CDR3 bases are TGTGCCAGCAGCCAAGATCTCGGCCAAGTGGCGCAGTACTTC.

This clonotype was seen more than once but under ten times. The chain joins TRBV29-1 to TRBJ1-4; the D is unclear. With 4 bases removed from V and 3 bases from J, the gap between germline ends came to 6 bases. The CDR3 is 12 residues long. The germline CDR1 and CDR2 sequences are SQVTM and ANQGSEA. CDR3 sequence reads: CSVAASNEKLFF. The DNA of the CDR3 is TGCAGCGTTGCCGCTTCTAATGAAAAACTGTTTTTT.

This clonotype came up many times. V is TRBV28 and J is TRBJ1-4, with TRBD1 as a possible D gene (5 bases). The germline V gene has CDR1 MDHEN and CDR2 SYDVKM. The V end was cut by 5 bases, the J end by 6 bases, with 13 bases between. This CDR3 has 14 residues. CDR3 nucleotides: TGTGCCAGCAGTCTTCCAGGGACGGATGAAAAACTGTTTTTT. It specifies CASSLPGTDEKLFF.